This T cell receptor (beta chain) is drawn from a study of blood T cell repertoires in COVID-19. For the study at large: Donors in the United States, Italy and Spain gave samples during acute or convalescent COVID-19. PBMCs, B-cell-depleted T cells, or T cells were the source of the cDNA or gDNA that made up the material.

The study recruited people aged about 18 to 90 years across 24 US areas. Authors' analysis steps: Cell counts per sample came from amplifying reference gene primers. The repertoire was sequenced with immunoSEQ multiplex PCR; TCRdb's copy has only in-frame clones and lacks some. V and J calls plus clone size are reproduced from that table; the DNA served to infer D and trimming. The table has fewer than 350,000 clones, about 90% seen once. V shed 4 bases, J shed 1 base, and the junction held 6 bases outside the gene matches. The CDR3 is 16 residues long. Germline V gene data show CDR1 as SQVTM and CDR2 as ANQGSEA.

The chain links TRBV29-1 to TRBJ2-7, with 14 bases identical to TRBD2. The TCR sequence derives from a young woman with acute COVID-19. The sequencing sample was made of PBMCs or T cells enriched from blood (not recorded which). The CDR3 DNA follows: TGCAGCGTTGTCATCGGGACTAGCGGGAGTTCCTACGAGCAGTACTTC. Translated, it gives CSVVIGTSGSSYEQYF.